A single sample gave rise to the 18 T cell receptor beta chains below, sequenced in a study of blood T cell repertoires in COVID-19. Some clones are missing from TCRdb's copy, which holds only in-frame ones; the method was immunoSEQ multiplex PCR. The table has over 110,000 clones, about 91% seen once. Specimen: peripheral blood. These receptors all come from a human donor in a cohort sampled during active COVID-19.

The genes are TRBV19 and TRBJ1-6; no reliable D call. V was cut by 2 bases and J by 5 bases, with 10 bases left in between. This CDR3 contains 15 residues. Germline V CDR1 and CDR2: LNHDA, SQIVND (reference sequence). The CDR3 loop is CASSITGGDNSPLHF. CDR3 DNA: TGTGCCAGTAGTATAACGGGCGGGGATAATTCACCCCTCCACTTT.

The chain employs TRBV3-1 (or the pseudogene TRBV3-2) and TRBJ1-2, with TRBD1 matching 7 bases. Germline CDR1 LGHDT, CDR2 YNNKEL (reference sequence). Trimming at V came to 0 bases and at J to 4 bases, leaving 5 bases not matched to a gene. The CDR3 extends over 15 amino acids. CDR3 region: CASSQDYRTGYGYTF. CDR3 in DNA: TGTGCCAGCAGCCAAGATTATAGGACAGGCTATGGCTACACCTTC.

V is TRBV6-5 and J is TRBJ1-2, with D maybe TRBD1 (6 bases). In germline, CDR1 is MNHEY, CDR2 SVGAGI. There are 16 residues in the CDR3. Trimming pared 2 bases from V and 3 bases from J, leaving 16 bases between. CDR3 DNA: TGTGCCAGCAGTTACCTTGGGGGGGCGCGGGACTATGGCTACACCTTC. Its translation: CASSYLGGARDYGYTF.

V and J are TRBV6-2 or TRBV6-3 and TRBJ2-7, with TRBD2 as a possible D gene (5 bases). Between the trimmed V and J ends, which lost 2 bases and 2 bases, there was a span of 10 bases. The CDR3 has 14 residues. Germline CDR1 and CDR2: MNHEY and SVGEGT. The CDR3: CASSYRRVPYEQYF. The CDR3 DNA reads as TGTGCCAGCAGTTACAGGCGGGTCCCCTACGAGCAGTACTTC.

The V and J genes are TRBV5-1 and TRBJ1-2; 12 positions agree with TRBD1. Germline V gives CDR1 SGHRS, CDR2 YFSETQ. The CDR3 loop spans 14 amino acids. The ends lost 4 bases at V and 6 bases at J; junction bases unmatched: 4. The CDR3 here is CASSPGQGAHGYTF. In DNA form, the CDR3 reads TGCGCCAGCAGCCCGGGACAGGGGGCGCATGGCTACACCTTC.

CDR3 sequence reads: CASSLETGLNYGYTF. CDR3 coding DNA: TGTGCCAGCAGCTTAGAAACCGGACTTAACTATGGCTACACCTTC. The chain recombines TRBV7-6 with TRBJ1-2; D uncertain. Trimming pared 1 base from V and 1 base from J, leaving 10 bases between. The CDR3 spans 15 residues. Per germline, CDR1 SGHVS and CDR2 FNYEAQ.

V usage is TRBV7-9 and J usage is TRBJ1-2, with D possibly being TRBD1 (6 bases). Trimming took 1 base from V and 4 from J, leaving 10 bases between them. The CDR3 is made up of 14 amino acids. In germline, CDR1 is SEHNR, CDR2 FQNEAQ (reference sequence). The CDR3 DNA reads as TGTGCCAGCAGCTTAGGAGACAGGCGCTATGGCTACACCTTC. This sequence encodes CASSLGDRRYGYTF. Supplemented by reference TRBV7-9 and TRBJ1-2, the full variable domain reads DTGVSQNPRHKITKRGQNVTFRCDPISEHNRLYWYRQTLGQGPEFLTYFQNEAQLEKSRLLSDRFSAERPKGSFSTLEIQRTEQGDSAMYLCASSLGDRRYGYTFGSGTRLTVV.

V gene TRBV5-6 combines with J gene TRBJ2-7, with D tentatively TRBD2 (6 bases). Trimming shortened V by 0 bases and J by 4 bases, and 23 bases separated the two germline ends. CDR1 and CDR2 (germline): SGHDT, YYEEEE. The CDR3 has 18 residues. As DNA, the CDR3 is TGTGCCAGCAGCTTGGCGGGGTGGGGGACTGGGACGACATACGAGCAGTACTTC. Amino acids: CASSLAGWGTGTTYEQYF.

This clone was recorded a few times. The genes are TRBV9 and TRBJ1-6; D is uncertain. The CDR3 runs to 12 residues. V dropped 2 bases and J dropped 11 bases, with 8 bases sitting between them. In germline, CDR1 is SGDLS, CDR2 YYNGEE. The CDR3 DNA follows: TGTGCCAGCAGCGTCCCCGGAGCACCCCTCCACTTT. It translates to CASSVPGAPLHF. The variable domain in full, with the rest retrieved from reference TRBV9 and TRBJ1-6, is DSGVTQTPKHLITATGQRVTLRCSPRSGDLSVYWYQQSLDQGLQFLIQYYNGEERAKGNILERFSAQQFPDLHSELNLSSLELGDSALYFCASSVPGAPLHFGNGTRLTVT.

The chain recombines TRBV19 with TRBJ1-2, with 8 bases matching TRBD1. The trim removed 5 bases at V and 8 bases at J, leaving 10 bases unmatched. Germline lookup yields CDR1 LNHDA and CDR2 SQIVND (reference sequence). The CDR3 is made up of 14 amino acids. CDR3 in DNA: TGTGCCAGTAGTGCCCGGGACAGGATAAGGGGCTACACCTTC. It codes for CASSARDRIRGYTF.

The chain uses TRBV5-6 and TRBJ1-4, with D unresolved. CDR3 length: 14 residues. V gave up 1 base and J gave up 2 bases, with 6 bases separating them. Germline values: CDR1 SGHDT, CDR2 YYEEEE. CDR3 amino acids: CASSLTATNEKLFF. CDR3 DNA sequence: TGTGCCAGCAGCTTGACAGCCACTAATGAAAAACTGTTTTTT.

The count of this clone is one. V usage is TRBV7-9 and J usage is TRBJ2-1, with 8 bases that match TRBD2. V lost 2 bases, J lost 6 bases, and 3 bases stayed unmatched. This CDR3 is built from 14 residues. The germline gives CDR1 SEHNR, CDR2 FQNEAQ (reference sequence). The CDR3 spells CASSLSGGPNEQFF. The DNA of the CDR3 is TGTGCCAGCAGCTTATCGGGGGGGCCCAATGAGCAGTTCTTC. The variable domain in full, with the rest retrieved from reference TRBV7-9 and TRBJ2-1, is DTGVSQNPRHKITKRGQNVTFRCDPISEHNRLYWYRQTLGQGPEFLTYFQNEAQLEKSRLLSDRFSAERPKGSFSTLEIQRTEQGDSAMYLCASSLSGGPNEQFFGPGTRLTVL.

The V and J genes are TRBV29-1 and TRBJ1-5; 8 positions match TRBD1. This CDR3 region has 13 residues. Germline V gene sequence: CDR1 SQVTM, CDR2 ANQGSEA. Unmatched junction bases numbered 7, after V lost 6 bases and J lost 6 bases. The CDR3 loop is CSVGGQGRQPQHF. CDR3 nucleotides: TGCAGCGTAGGCGGACAGGGTCGTCAGCCCCAGCATTTT.

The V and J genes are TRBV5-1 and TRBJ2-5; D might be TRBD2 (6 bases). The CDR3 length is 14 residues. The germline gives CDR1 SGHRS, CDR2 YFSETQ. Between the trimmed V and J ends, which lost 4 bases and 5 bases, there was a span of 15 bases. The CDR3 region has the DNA TGCGCCAGCAGCCCGCGGGGCCTCGGGGAGACCCAGTACTTC. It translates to CASSPRGLGETQYF. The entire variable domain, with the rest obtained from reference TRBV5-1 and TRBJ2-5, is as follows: KAGVTQTPRYLIKTRGQQVTLSCSPISGHRSVSWYQQTPGQGLQFLFEYFSETQRNKGNFPGRFSGRQFSNSRSEMNVSTLELGDSALYLCASSPRGLGETQYFGPGTRLLVL.

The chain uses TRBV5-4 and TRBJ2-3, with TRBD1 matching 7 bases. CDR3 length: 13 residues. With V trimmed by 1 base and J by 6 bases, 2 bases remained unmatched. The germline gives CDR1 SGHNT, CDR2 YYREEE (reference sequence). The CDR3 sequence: CASSLPDRDTQYF. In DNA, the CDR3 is TGTGCCAGCAGCTTGCCGGACAGGGATACGCAGTATTTT.

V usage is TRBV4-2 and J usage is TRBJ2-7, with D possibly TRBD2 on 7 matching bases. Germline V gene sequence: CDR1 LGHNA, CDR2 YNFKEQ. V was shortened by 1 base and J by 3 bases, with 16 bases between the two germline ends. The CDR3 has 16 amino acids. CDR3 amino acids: CASSQGGEGHHYEQYF. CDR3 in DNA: TGTGCCAGCAGCCAAGGGGGGGAGGGACACCACTACGAGCAGTACTTC.

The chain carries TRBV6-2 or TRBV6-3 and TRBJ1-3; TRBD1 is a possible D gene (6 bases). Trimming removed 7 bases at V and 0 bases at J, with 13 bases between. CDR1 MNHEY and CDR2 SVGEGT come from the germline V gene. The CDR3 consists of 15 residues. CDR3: CASTPQGLSGNTIYF. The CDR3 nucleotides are TGTGCCAGCACCCCCCAGGGGCTCTCTGGAAACACCATATATTTT.

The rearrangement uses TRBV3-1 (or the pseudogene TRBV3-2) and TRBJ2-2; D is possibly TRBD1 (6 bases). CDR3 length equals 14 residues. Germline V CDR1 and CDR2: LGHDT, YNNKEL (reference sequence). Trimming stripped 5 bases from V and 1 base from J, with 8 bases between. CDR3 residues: CASSEQGNTGELFF. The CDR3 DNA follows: TGTGCCAGCAGCGAACAGGGGAACACCGGGGAGCTGTTTTTT.